This T cell receptor (beta chain) was captured in a study of vaccination effects on CD4 cells after COVID-19 (dated by TCRdb to 2022 to 2024). Background on the whole study: Post-vaccine samples across the study were collected a median of 72 days after the second dose, with a range of 14 to 241. SARS-CoV-2 spike-specific CD4+ TCR repertoires were compared before and after mRNA vaccination in COVID-19 convalescent patients and in infection-naive vaccine recipients. The full study included 10 to 11 COVID-19 convalescent patients and a handful of SARS-CoV-2-naive healthy vaccine recipients. The Oncomine TCR Beta short-read assay on an Illumina iSeq 100 was used to sequence cultures from other donors in the study. What the authors observed across the whole study: The study was limited by a small number of convalescent patients and lacked early post-infection timepoints. In healthy vaccine recipients, vaccine-induced clones were almost all SARS-CoV-2 mono-reactive, with only 1 of 255 cross-reactive with common cold coronaviruses. Clones induced by infection and clones induced by vaccination both contracted markedly at late timepoints after vaccination, which fits with T cell responses waning over time.

Of note for this clone: The specificity of this receptor is unknown. Base qualities are missing; no much larger clone stands one base away.

Library generation was performed with the immunoSEQ multiplex PCR assay. TCR beta CDR3 sequencing was performed on DNA from the cultured, isolated CD4+ T cells. The study's own analysis went as follows. Non-productive TCR sequences were discarded, and reads were trimmed to the CDR3 region, with only CDR3s of 7 or more amino acids retained. Antigen-specific clonotypes were identified with the MANAFEST web app by comparing expansion in peptide wells against reference cultures. Positive clones required FDR<0.05 expansion versus reference and all other wells, odds ratio above 5, and frequency above 0.1% in two replicate wells. A clonotype was defined as cross-reactive if the clonotype was significantly expanded both in SARS-CoV-2 spike wells and in at least one common cold coronavirus spike condition. Levenshtein distance calculated with the stringdist R package was used to assess CDR3 similarity, and unrooted trees were constructed with ape in R 3.6.1. TCRdb stores this immuneACCESS table with in-frame sequences only. Part of the clones is absent; in the studies checked, under half of the shortfall reflects unresolved V genes, and no reason is known for the rest. The DNA gave D and trimming, while V, J and clone size come from that table. The table for this sample lists 21,000 or so clones; 65% to 85% of them were counted only once. The top ten hold 9.1% of the sample.

In the ViraFEST assay, PBMC were stimulated with viral peptide pools, and TCR sequencing was then used to find antigen-specific CD4+ T cell clonotypes based on their expansion. After roughly 11 days of culture, CD4+ T cells were isolated with the EasySep CD4+ T cell isolation kit. Each participant received two doses of an mRNA SARS-CoV-2 vaccine, either BNT162b2 or mRNA-1273. Negative nucleocapsid antibody results before and after vaccination confirmed that the healthy vaccine recipients had no prior SARS-CoV-2 infection. Around 2.1 million PBMC per well were cultured with 10 ug/ml peptides in IMDM containing around 5.3% human AB serum, around 9.7 IU/ml IL-2 and gentamicin. On days 3 and 7, half of the culture medium was replaced with fresh IL-2-containing medium. Each peptide stimulation condition was cultured in triplicate wells unless otherwise noted. Using Ficoll-Paque Plus gradient centrifugation, PBMC were separated from whole blood and then either used fresh or cryopreserved at -140C. The overlapping peptide pools covered the spike proteins of SARS-CoV-2 as well as those of the common cold coronaviruses HCoV-NL63, HCoV-OC43 and HCoV-229E. Genomic DNA was extracted from cultured CD4+ T cells with the QIAamp micro DNA kit.

Based on the germline V gene, the CDR1 and CDR2 sequences are MNHNS and SASEGT. Spanning cysteine to phenylalanine, the CDR3 consists of 14 amino acids. CDR3 DNA only is kept here, 42 bases in frame from base 1. V gives up 0 bases and J gives up 8 bases, and the segment between their germline ends measures 11 bases. Sequencing used CD4+ T cells from PBMCs cultured with HCoV-229E spike peptides, obtained after COVID-19 vaccination. The sample's cell subset or site label, decoded: HCoV-229E spike overlapping peptide pool stimulation. The sequence derives from a human donor who received a COVID-19 vaccine. Recombination linked TRBV6-1 to TRBJ1-3, with the D gene call left open. The DNA sequence is as follows: TGTGCCAGCAGTGAAGCGACTCAACGGGACACCATATATTTT. Translated, this is CASSEATQRDTIYF.